The 9 T cell receptor beta chains reported below all come from one sample, sequenced in a study of neurological immune-mediated disorders. From the 5' RACE reads, TCRdb called clonotypes with MiXCR, one entry per CDR3 protein. The sample yields just under 60,000 distinct CDR3 sequences, around 3.5% seen once. The specimen was PBMCs. The receptors originated from a woman aged 25 to 39 with multiple sclerosis.

This clonotype was counted ten times or more. This chain links TRBV20-1 with TRBJ2-5; D unresolved. Germline loops: CDR1 DFQATT, CDR2 SNEGSKA (reference sequence). Trimming removed 4 bases from V and 5 bases from J, with 20 bases in between. The CDR3 loop spans 15 amino acids. The chain's CDR3 is CSATHAPIAAETQYF. The CDR3 DNA reads as TGCAGTGCTACCCACGCGCCCATTGCGGCGGAGACCCAGTACTTC.

This clonotype has a count of ten or more. The gene calls are TRBV4-2 and TRBJ1-1; D gene uncertain. From germline, CDR1 is LGHNA and CDR2 YNFKEQ. The V end lost 0 bases, the J end lost 1 base, and 18 bases lay between the germline ends. This CDR3 comprises 18 residues. The CDR3 here is CASSQESFSETSNTEAFF. The CDR3, as DNA: TGTGCCAGCAGCCAAGAATCGTTCAGCGAGACCTCGAACACTGAAGCTTTCTTT.

This clonotype was counted between two and nine times. This sequence joins TRBV5-4 and TRBJ1-6; TRBD1 is a possible D gene (5 bases). The CDR3 length is 16 residues. V was clipped by 2 bases and J by 11 bases, with 20 bases between them. Per the germline V gene, CDR1 is SGHNT and CDR2 is YYREEE (reference sequence). CDR3 sequence (DNA): TGTGCCAGCAGCTTTGGGGGGTCGAAGGGTAGTGCACCCCTCCACTTT. Protein: CASSFGGSKGSAPLHF.

Ten or more counts support this clonotype. V and J are TRBV6-6 and TRBJ1-5; D is unclear. Trimming removed 2 bases from V and 1 base from J, with 21 bases in between. The CDR3 has 19 residues. Germline CDR1 reads MNHNY; CDR2 reads SVGAGI (reference sequence). For the CDR3, the DNA is TGTGCCAGCAGTTACGAGATAGGGCCTGATGGTAGGAGCAATCAGCCCCAGCATTTT. Translating it yields CASSYEIGPDGRSNQPQHF.

This clonotype was detected many times. The chain joins TRBV29-1 to TRBJ2-6, with D perhaps TRBD1 (5 bases). The CDR3 extends over 15 amino acids. With 3 bases removed from V and 2 bases from J, the gap between germline ends came to 11 bases. The V gene's germline CDR1 is SQVTM and CDR2 ANQGSEA. The CDR3 nucleotides read TGCAGCGTTGATCAGGGAAGCCCTGGGGCCAACGTCCTGACTTTC. Protein product: CSVDQGSPGANVLTF.

This clonotype occurred many times. This chain joins TRBV10-1 and TRBJ2-1; D is perhaps TRBD2 (6 bases). The CDR3 loop spans 15 amino acids. Deletions cut 0 bases from V and 7 bases from J, with 13 bases between. Germline V gene sequence: CDR1 WNHNN, CDR2 SYGVQD (reference sequence). The DNA for the CDR3 is TGCGCCAGCAGTGAGTCGGCGCGGGGCAGGAATGAGCAGTTCTTC. It yields the protein CASSESARGRNEQFF.

Concerning this clonotype itself: A much larger clone lies one base from this, so it may be a read error. The V and J genes are TRBV20-1 and TRBJ1-1; maybe TRBD1 (5 bases). Per germline, CDR1 DFQATT and CDR2 SNEGSKA (reference sequence). This CDR3 contains 13 residues. V was pared by 0 bases and J by 6 bases, with 11 bases between. The CDR3 reads CSARDTRGAEAFF. The CDR3 DNA reads as TGCAGTGCTAGAGACACCCGGGGGGCTGAAGCTTTCTTT.

This clonotype was recorded many times. The gene calls are TRBV20-1 and TRBJ1-1; 7 bases map to TRBD1. Germline assignment: CDR1 DFQATT and CDR2 SNEGSKA (reference sequence). V trimming: 2 bases; J trimming: 4 bases; junction bases outside the gene matches: 7. CDR3 length: 14 residues. CDR3 sequence (DNA): TGCAGTGCTAGAACCTGGGCAGGGGGCACTGAAGCTTTCTTT. Translation: CSARTWAGGTEAFF.

This clonotype was seen repeatedly, ten times or more. V usage is TRBV5-1 and J usage is TRBJ2-1; TRBD1 might be the D (6 bases). Trimming stripped 6 bases from V and 8 bases from J, with 15 bases between. Per germline, CDR1 SGHRS and CDR2 YFSETQ. The CDR3 totals 13 residues. This chain's CDR3 is CASKNTGSYEQFF. In DNA form, the CDR3 reads TGCGCCAGCAAAAACACAGGGTCATATGAGCAGTTCTTC.